Listed here are 31 T cell receptor beta chains from one sample, sequenced in a study of T cell repertoires in cytomegalovirus infection. These TCRs' antigens remain unknown. Via MiXCR, TCRdb re-called the reads, giving one row per CDR3 protein. The repertoire includes fewer than 200,000 distinct CDR3 sequences, roughly a fifth of them detected once, and 25% sits in the top ten. The sequencing used CD8+ T cells from cultured PBMCs, collected from culture after CMV antigen stimulation. The receptors were gathered from a human donor in good health (CMV status not recorded). Some clones in this sample may be carry-over from other donors' samples.

The table lists this clonotype with a few counts. The chain recombines TRBV10-3 with TRBJ1-3, with D possibly TRBD1 on 6 matching bases. This CDR3 contains 14 residues. Germline values: CDR1 ENHRY, CDR2 SYGVKD. Deletions cut 7 bases from V and 6 bases from J, with 16 bases between. The CDR3 sequence is CAITSRTVQNTIYF. CDR3 coding DNA: TGTGCCATCACCTCTAGGACAGTACAAAACACCATATATTTT.

The sample holds a few counts of this clonotype. V is TRBV5-6 and J is TRBJ2-7; 8 positions match TRBD1. Germline CDR1 reads SGHDT; CDR2 reads YYEEEE. The CDR3 is made up of 15 amino acids. The V and J ends lost 2 bases and 0 bases, in that order; junction bases with no gene match: 4. This chain's CDR3 is CASSFETGASYEQYF. Here the CDR3 DNA reads TGTGCCAGCAGCTTTGAGACAGGGGCCTCCTACGAGCAGTACTTC.

The rearrangement uses TRBV10-3 and TRBJ2-7; TRBD1 agrees at 9 bases. The CDR3 has 17 residues. CDR1 ENHRY and CDR2 SYGVKD come from the germline V gene. Trimming at V came to 3 bases and at J to 3 bases, leaving 12 bases not matched to a gene. The CDR3 coding sequence is TGTGCCATCAGTGAACCGGGACAGGGAAAAGGGGGCTACGAGCAGTACTTC. Translation: CAISEPGQGKGGYEQYF.

This clonotype was recorded a few times. CDR3 nucleotide sequence: TGTGCCAGCAAACAGGGGGCTAATGAAAAACTGTTTTTT. It yields the protein CASKQGANEKLFF. This chain connects TRBV28 to TRBJ1-4; 8 bases map to TRBD1. Germline values: CDR1 MDHEN, CDR2 SYDVKM. Trimming removed 7 bases from V and 3 bases from J; junction bases left unmatched: 1. This CDR3 is 13 amino acids long.

Turning to this clonotype: At one boundary the junction diverges from the germline segment, which might be a read error. V gene TRBV11-2 combines with J gene TRBJ2-5, with a possible D match to TRBD1 (5 bases). CDR3 length equals 14 residues. Looked up from germline, CDR1 is SGHAT and CDR2 is FQNNGV. CDR3 loop: CASGLAGPQETQYF. The DNA for the CDR3 is TGTGCCAGCGGCTTAGCAGGGCCTCAAGAGACCCAGTACTTC.

This clonotype was recorded at least ten times. The chain carries TRBV4-1 and TRBJ2-5; 7 nucleotides line up with TRBD2. CDR3 length: 13 amino acids. The junction had 1 base not matched to a gene; V was cut back by 4 bases and J by 2 bases. The germline V gene encodes CDR1 MGHRA and CDR2 YSYEKL. CDR3 protein: CASSPAGQETQYF. Here the CDR3 DNA reads TGCGCCAGCAGCCCAGCGGGGCAAGAGACCCAGTACTTC.

This clonotype was detected a few times. The V call is TRBV4-3, the J call TRBJ2-5; D gene uncertain. CDR1 is LGHNA and CDR2 is YSLEER in the germline V gene. The CDR3 contains 14 residues. V was clipped by 0 bases and J by 5 bases, with 10 bases between them. The CDR3 region is CASSQERVGETQYF. The CDR3 DNA sequence: TGCGCCAGCAGCCAAGAAAGGGTCGGGGAGACCCAGTACTTC.

The gene calls are TRBV7-6 and TRBJ2-7; 8 bases align to TRBD1. The CDR3 runs to 15 residues. Germline V gene lookup returns CDR1 SGHVS and CDR2 FNYEAQ. The V segment lost 2 bases and the J segment 5 bases; nucleotides outside the gene matches: 8. This CDR3 reads CASSLTQGAQNEQYF. CDR3 nucleotides: TGTGCCAGCAGCTTAACGCAGGGGGCACAAAACGAGCAGTACTTC.

V and J are TRBV5-6 and TRBJ1-2, with a weak D call TRBD1 (5 bases). The CDR3 is made up of 14 amino acids. CDR1 and CDR2 (germline): SGHDT, YYEEEE. Trimming stripped 4 bases from V and 5 bases from J, with 15 bases between. Here the CDR3 reads CASSRQSGVYGYTF. The CDR3 DNA is TGTGCCAGCAGCCGACAGTCGGGTGTGTATGGCTACACCTTC.

This clonotype was observed a handful of times. The J gene is TRBJ1-2, the V gene TRBV7-6, with D possibly TRBD1 on 5 matching bases. V shed 1 base and J shed 4 bases, with 16 bases lying between them. The CDR3 length is 16 residues. CDR1 and CDR2 (germline): SGHVS, FNYEAQ. CDR3 nucleotide sequence: TGTGCCAGCAGCTTAGTGCCGGGGGGTAGTGGCTATGGCTACACCTTC. It yields the protein CASSLVPGGSGYGYTF.

The V and J genes are TRBV27 and TRBJ1-2, with TRBD1 matching over 7 bases. V lost 5 bases to trimming and J lost 3 bases; unmatched junction nucleotides: 3. The CDR3 extends over 13 amino acids. Germline CDR1 MNHEY, CDR2 SMNVEV (reference sequence). CDR3 region: CASSGGTDYGYTF. CDR3 DNA sequence: TGTGCCAGCAGTGGAGGGACAGACTATGGCTACACCTTC.

The chain recombines TRBV19 with TRBJ2-7, with D possibly being TRBD1 or TRBD2 (5 bases each). Trimming took off 3 bases at V and 7 bases at J, with 13 bases between the two ends. Germline loops: CDR1 LNHDA, CDR2 SQIVND (reference sequence). The CDR3 has 13 residues. The CDR3 protein is CASSIGTFNEQYF. The CDR3 nucleotides read TGTGCCAGTAGTATCGGGACCTTTAATGAGCAGTACTTC.

This clonotype was observed a few times. The chain employs TRBV12-3 or TRBV12-4 and TRBJ1-2; 8 bases align to TRBD1. Trimming removed 6 bases from V and 5 bases from J; junction bases left unmatched: 11. The CDR3 loop spans 15 amino acids. CDR3 sequence: CASRPGQGLTYGYTF. The CDR3 DNA follows: TGTGCCAGCAGACCTGGACAGGGCCTAACTTATGGCTACACCTTC.

This clonotype was recorded a few times. V and J are TRBV4-3 and TRBJ1-2; possibly TRBD1 for D (6 bases). CDR1 is LGHNA and CDR2 is YSLEER in the germline V gene. There are 15 residues in the CDR3. The V and J ends lost 1 base and 0 bases respectively, with 9 bases between them. The CDR3 region is CASSQGGLANYGYTF. In nucleotides, the CDR3 is TGCGCCAGCAGCCAAGGGGGGCTCGCTAACTATGGCTACACCTTC.

This chain joins TRBV4-1 and TRBJ1-1; perhaps TRBD1 as D (6 bases). The germline gives CDR1 MGHRA, CDR2 YSYEKL. CDR3 length: 14 residues. V was pared by 1 base and J by 3 bases, with 9 bases between. The DNA for the CDR3 is TGCGCCAGCAGCCAAGGGGGGGCTGACACTGAAGCTTTCTTT. Translating it yields CASSQGGADTEAFF.

CDR3: CASSLGWGEGYNEQFF. CDR3 DNA sequence: TGCGCCAGCAGCTTGGGTTGGGGGGAGGGCTACAATGAGCAGTTCTTC. This chain links TRBV5-1 with TRBJ2-1, with TRBD2 matching 7 bases. V was clipped by 0 bases and J by 3 bases; unmatched bases: 6. From germline, CDR1 is SGHRS and CDR2 YFSETQ. The CDR3 extends over 16 amino acids.

This clonotype was detected only a few times. The rearrangement links TRBV7-2 to TRBJ1-4; D call uncertain. The germline gives CDR1 SGHTA, CDR2 FQGNSA. The CDR3 is 14 amino acids. The V gene lost 0 bases and the J gene lost 5 bases, with 7 bases spanning the gap. The CDR3 region is CASSLARPNEKLFF. The DNA of the CDR3 is TGTGCCAGCAGCTTAGCCAGGCCGAATGAAAAACTGTTTTTT.

The chain is built from TRBV10-3 and TRBJ2-7; 9 bases are shared with TRBD1. The V and J ends lost 7 bases and 5 bases, in that order; junction bases with no gene match: 9. This CDR3 contains 14 residues. Germline CDR1 is ENHRY and CDR2 is SYGVKD. CDR3 in DNA: TGTGCCATCATTAGGACAGGGGAGGTAGACGAGCAGTACTTC. It codes for CAIIRTGEVDEQYF.

This clonotype was recorded a few times. V usage is TRBV7-2 and J usage is TRBJ2-1, with 10 bases lining up with TRBD2. The CDR3 spans 17 residues. V shed 1 base, J shed 7 bases, and the junction held 10 bases outside the gene matches. Germline V gives CDR1 SGHTA, CDR2 FQGNSA. In nucleotides, the CDR3 is TGTGCCAGCAGCTTAGGGCGGCCTAGCGGGGGTAGGAATGAGCAGTTCTTC. Translating it yields CASSLGRPSGGRNEQFF.

The chain uses TRBV12-3 or TRBV12-4 and TRBJ1-1; no firm D call. V dropped 4 bases and J dropped 4 bases, with 16 bases sitting between them. The CDR3 covers 15 residues. The CDR3 DNA reads as TGTGCCAGCAGTTATGAAAGTACCGAGGGCACTGAAGCTTTCTTT. This sequence encodes CASSYESTEGTEAFF.

This chain links TRBV7-2 with TRBJ2-7; 11 bases fit TRBD1. The CDR3 loop spans 16 amino acids. The germline gives CDR1 SGHTA, CDR2 FQGNSA. J was trimmed by 2 bases and V by 4 bases; bases with no gene match: 7. CDR3: CASSSTGTGGTYEQYF. DNA for the CDR3: TGTGCCAGCAGCTCAACCGGGACAGGGGGGACCTACGAGCAGTACTTC.

In its sample, this clonotype was seen a few times. The genes are TRBV14 and TRBJ1-4, with D possibly matching TRBD1 (5 bases). The V gene lost 0 bases and the J gene lost 6 bases, with 11 bases spanning the gap. There are 15 residues in the CDR3. The germline V gene has CDR1 SGHDN and CDR2 FVKESK. The CDR3 nucleotides are TGTGCCAGCAGCCAAGATCGGGGGAGAGATGAAAAACTGTTTTTT. This codes for CASSQDRGRDEKLFF.

In its sample, this clonotype was seen a few times. This chain uses TRBV12-3 or TRBV12-4 with TRBJ2-5; no reliable D call. The V end lost 6 bases, the J end lost 5 bases, and 7 bases lay between the germline ends. The CDR3 runs 11 residues. The CDR3 is CASRIGETQYF. CDR3 coding DNA: TGTGCCAGCAGGATCGGGGAGACCCAGTACTTC.

This chain uses TRBV7-2 with TRBJ2-1; D is perhaps TRBD2 (6 bases). Trimming stripped 5 bases from V and 5 bases from J, with 16 bases between. Germline values: CDR1 SGHTA, CDR2 FQGNSA. The length of the CDR3 is 15 residues. CDR3 in amino acids: CASSAGLPAHNEQFF. Written as DNA, the CDR3 is TGTGCCAGCAGCGCGGGACTCCCCGCCCACAATGAGCAGTTCTTC.

This clonotype occurred a few times. V is TRBV6-8 and J is TRBJ2-2; tentative D call: TRBD1 (5 bases). The CDR3 runs to 15 residues. V dropped 5 bases and J dropped 1 base, with 11 bases sitting between them. CDR1 is MNHGY, CDR2 SAAAGT, per germline. The CDR3 DNA sequence: TGTGCCAGCAGTGTACAGGAGATGAACACCGGGGAGCTGTTTTTT. It yields the protein CASSVQEMNTGELFF.

This clonotype was observed a few times. This sequence joins TRBV29-1 and TRBJ1-2; a possible D gene is TRBD1 (6 bases). This CDR3 contains 14 residues. The V gene lost 1 base and the J gene lost 7 bases, with 16 bases spanning the gap. Germline V lookup: CDR1 SQVTM, CDR2 ANQGSEA. The CDR3 nucleotides are TGCAGCGTTGAAGCCCCCGGGGGGGCGGTTGGCTACACCTTC. It encodes CSVEAPGGAVGYTF.

This clonotype was detected many times. V gene TRBV27 combines with J gene TRBJ1-2; no clear D. V was cut by 8 bases and J by 2 bases, with 9 bases left in between. The CDR3 consists of 12 residues. The germline CDR1 and CDR2 sequences are MNHEY and SMNVEV (reference sequence). The CDR3 sequence: CASGGGNYGYTF. The DNA of the CDR3 is TGTGCCAGCGGAGGTGGGAACTATGGCTACACCTTC.

The chain is built from TRBV19 and TRBJ1-5; the D gene is possibly TRBD1 (5 bases). Germline V gene data show CDR1 as LNHDA and CDR2 as SQIVND (reference sequence). The V end was cut by 3 bases, the J end by 3 bases, with 6 bases between. The CDR3 contains 13 residues. CDR3: CASSMTDNQPQHF. Written as DNA, the CDR3 is TGTGCCAGTAGTATGACAGACAATCAGCCCCAGCATTTT.

The rearrangement links TRBV7-2 to TRBJ2-3; weak D call: TRBD2 (6 bases). Germline values: CDR1 SGHTA, CDR2 FQGNSA. The length of the CDR3 is 15 residues. V was pared by 3 bases and J by 0 bases, with 10 bases between. The CDR3 region is CASSFGLSSTDTQYF. Written as DNA, the CDR3 is TGTGCCAGCAGCTTTGGACTATCTAGCACAGATACGCAGTATTTT.

This clonotype was seen only a few times. J is TRBJ2-3 and V is TRBV15; no firm D call. V shed 1 base and J shed 1 base, with 9 bases lying between them. Germline V lookup: CDR1 LNHNV, CDR2 YYDKDF (reference sequence). The CDR3 has 15 amino acids. The CDR3 spells CATSRGESGTDTQYF. CDR3 nucleotides: TGTGCCACCAGCAGAGGGGAATCTGGCACAGATACGCAGTATTTT.

This rearrangement joins TRBV7-8 to TRBJ2-1; TRBD1 agrees at 7 bases. The CDR3 length is 16 residues. Germline-derived CDR1 and CDR2 are SGHVS and FQNEAQ. Unmatched junction bases numbered 6, after V lost 0 bases and J lost 4 bases. CDR3 nucleotide sequence: TGTGCCAGCAGCTTAGCGAGGGGACAGATATACAATGAGCAGTTCTTC. Translation gives CASSLARGQIYNEQFF.